These 23 T cell receptor beta chains share one sample of origin, sequenced in a study of blood T cell repertoires in COVID-19. Profiled with immunoSEQ multiplex PCR; TCRdb holds only in-frame clones, not every one. The data contain 150,000 to 190,000 clones, 70% to 90% of them singletons. The source material was peripheral blood. These receptors were obtained from a woman in her sixties or seventies with COVID-19, enrolled during active disease.

J is TRBJ2-7 and V is TRBV4-2; D is unresolved. The CDR3 runs to 13 residues. The V end lost 0 bases, the J end lost 3 bases, and 6 bases lay between the germline ends. Germline CDR1 is LGHNA and CDR2 is YNFKEQ. The CDR3 loop reads CASSQEGSYEQYV. The CDR3 bases are TGTGCCAGCAGCCAAGAGGGCAGCTACGAGCAGTACGTC.

This clone was counted a single time. The V and J genes are TRBV7-2 and TRBJ2-1; the D gene is possibly TRBD2 (5 bases). Trimming took 3 bases from V and 2 from J, leaving 14 bases between them. Per the germline V gene, CDR1 is SGHTA and CDR2 is FQGNSA. The CDR3 is 16 amino acids. The chain's CDR3 is CASSFGPRGTYNEQFF. CDR3 bases: TGTGCCAGCAGCTTTGGTCCCCGGGGAACCTACAATGAGCAGTTCTTC.

This sequence joins TRBV5-1 and TRBJ2-2; TRBD2 aligns across 8 bases. Germline V gene lookup returns CDR1 SGHRS and CDR2 YFSETQ. V dropped 3 bases and J dropped 4; count of bases not matched to a gene: 8. The CDR3 is 16 residues long. CDR3 region: CASSSSLAGRTGELFF. The CDR3 nucleotides read TGCGCCAGCAGCTCCTCCCTAGCGGGCCGCACCGGGGAGCTGTTTTTT.

The chain recombines TRBV5-1 with TRBJ2-3; 10 nucleotides agree with TRBD2. Germline V gene lookup returns CDR1 SGHRS and CDR2 YFSETQ. V was clipped by 4 bases and J by 9 bases; unmatched bases: 14. The CDR3 spans 16 residues. CDR3 sequence: CASSPESSGRGQTQYF. The CDR3 coding sequence is TGCGCCAGCAGCCCCGAATCTAGCGGGAGAGGGCAGACGCAGTATTTT.

V is TRBV5-1 and J is TRBJ1-6, with 8 nucleotides matching TRBD1. With V trimmed by 7 bases and J by 7 bases, 13 bases remained unmatched. Germline values: CDR1 SGHRS, CDR2 YFSETQ. The CDR3 loop spans 16 amino acids. CDR3 nucleotide sequence: TGCGCCAGCGTCAACAACTTCAGGGGGCCCAATTCACCCCTCCACTTT. It is translated as CASVNNFRGPNSPLHF. The complete variable domain, with remaining parts taken from reference TRBV5-1 and TRBJ1-6, reads KAGVTQTPRYLIKTRGQQVTLSCSPISGHRSVSWYQQTPGQGLQFLFEYFSETQRNKGNFPGRFSGRQFSNSRSEMNVSTLELGDSALYLCASVNNFRGPNSPLHFGNGTRLTVT.

The CDR3 nucleotides are TGCGCCAGCAGTGAGCCCCAGGGGTTTGGAAACACCATATATTTT. Translation gives CASSEPQGFGNTIYF. The chain joins TRBV10-2 to TRBJ1-3; possible D gene TRBD1, 6 bases. Per germline, CDR1 WSHSY and CDR2 SAAADI. Trimming left V 2 bases short and J 3 bases short, with 11 bases between. CDR3 length: 15 residues.

The rearrangement links TRBV10-1 to TRBJ2-1; maybe TRBD1 (5 bases). The CDR3 is 13 residues long. Germline V lookup: CDR1 WNHNN, CDR2 SYGVQD (reference sequence). V lost 2 bases, J lost 10 bases, and 12 bases lay in between. The DNA for the CDR3 is TGCGCCAGCAGTGAGAGGGGATTGGGGGAGCAGTTCTTC. Amino acids: CASSERGLGEQFF.

This chain links TRBV9 with TRBJ1-2, with D hard to call. The CDR3 contains 13 residues. Trimming took off 2 bases at V and 0 bases at J, with 5 bases between the two ends. CDR1 and CDR2 (germline): SGDLS, YYNGEE. The CDR3 coding sequence is TGTGCCAGCAGCGTGGGAGCTAACTATGGCTACACCTTC. Its translation is CASSVGANYGYTF.

Concerning this clone: The junction differs from germline at one of its ends, possibly a read error. This sample also contains other DNA sequences that code for the same CDR3. This chain links TRBV7-2 with TRBJ1-5; 11 nucleotides match TRBD1. This CDR3 spans 15 amino acids. Germline V gene sequence: CDR1 SGHTA, CDR2 FQGNSA. The CDR3 region has the DNA TGTGCCAGCAGCTCCAGGACAGGGGGCAACCAGCCCCAGCATTTT. Its translation is CASSSRTGGNQPQHF.

This chain connects TRBV2 to TRBJ1-1; D is unresolved. V dropped 10 bases and J dropped 4 bases, with 16 bases sitting between them. The CDR3 contains 13 residues. From germline, CDR1 is SNHLY and CDR2 FYNNEI. The CDR3 DNA follows: TGTGCCATTAGTCATAAGCGAACCACTGAAGCTTTCTTT. Residues: CAISHKRTTEAFF.

J is TRBJ2-7 and V is TRBV6-5; D may be TRBD1 (7 bases). V was pared by 7 bases and J by 2 bases, with 15 bases between. CDR3 length: 14 residues. Germline V CDR1 and CDR2: MNHEY, SVGAGI. The CDR3 DNA follows: TGTGCCAGCACCCAGGACAGGACTACCTACGAGCAGTACGTC. This sequence encodes CASTQDRTTYEQYV.

The table lists this clone with a few counts. The chain recombines TRBV9 with TRBJ2-3, with D uncertain. Trimming removed 4 bases at V and 1 base at J, with 16 bases between. The CDR3 contains 16 residues. CDR1 SGDLS and CDR2 YYNGEE come from the germline V gene. CDR3 sequence (DNA): TGTGCCAGCAGCCCCCGACCTCTCAGCGGCACAGATACGCAGTATTTT. Translating gives CASSPRPLSGTDTQYF.

The V gene is TRBV30, the J gene TRBJ1-6; TRBD1 agrees at 8 bases. V dropped 7 bases and J dropped 7; count of bases not matched to a gene: 9. Germline V gene lookup returns CDR1 GTSNPN and CDR2 SVGIG (reference sequence). CDR3 size: 14 residues. The CDR3 sequence is CASSSGTGNSPLHF. For the CDR3, the DNA is TGTGCCTCTTCTTCCGGGACAGGAAATTCACCCCTCCACTTT.

V and J are TRBV6-6 and TRBJ1-5; 8 bases fit TRBD1. The CDR3 is 16 residues long. Germline-derived CDR1 and CDR2 are MNHNY and SVGAGI (reference sequence). V was pared by 2 bases and J by 3 bases, with 6 bases of the junction left unmatched. The CDR3 region has the DNA TGTGCCAGCAGTTACGGGCCAGGGGGCCTCAATCAGCCCCAGCATTTT. Translated, it gives CASSYGPGGLNQPQHF.

The V gene is TRBV5-1, the J gene TRBJ2-1; D might be TRBD1 (5 bases). This CDR3 is built from 15 residues. V dropped 2 bases and J dropped 3 bases, with 12 bases sitting between them. CDR1 is SGHRS and CDR2 is YFSETQ in the germline V gene. CDR3 in amino acids: CASSFPRDSYNEQFF. CDR3 nucleotide sequence: TGCGCCAGCAGCTTCCCCAGAGACAGCTACAATGAGCAGTTCTTC.

V and J are TRBV11-2 and TRBJ2-1, with D possibly matching TRBD2 (6 bases). The V end was cut by 3 bases, the J end by 9 bases, with 6 bases between. Germline CDR1 reads SGHAT; CDR2 reads FQNNGV. The CDR3 runs 11 residues. CDR3: CASSFSGEQFF. In nucleotides, the CDR3 is TGTGCCAGCAGCTTTAGCGGTGAGCAGTTCTTC.

The chain carries TRBV7-9 and TRBJ1-2, with TRBD1 matching 11 bases. The CDR3 is 16 amino acids. V was clipped by 8 bases and J by 1 base; unmatched bases: 9. CDR1 SEHNR and CDR2 FQNEAQ come from the germline V gene (reference sequence). In DNA form, the CDR3 reads TGTGCCAGCGCCCGGACAGGGGGCGGAATTAACTATGGCTACACCTTC. Its protein is CASARTGGGINYGYTF.

This chain connects TRBV2 to TRBJ1-1; D is possibly TRBD1 (6 bases). The CDR3 is 17 amino acids. Germline V gene sequence: CDR1 SNHLY, CDR2 FYNNEI. Between the trimmed V and J ends, which lost 6 bases and 1 base, there was a span of 21 bases. CDR3 DNA: TGTGCCAGCAGCGCGACCCTACAGGGATCATGGAACACTGAAGCTTTCTTT. Protein product: CASSATLQGSWNTEAFF.

The gene calls are TRBV6-1 and TRBJ1-5; TRBD1 is a possible D gene (5 bases). The V and J ends lost 4 bases and 2 bases respectively, with 15 bases between them. Germline assignment: CDR1 MNHNS and CDR2 SASEGT. This CDR3 region has 16 residues. CDR3 coding DNA: TGTGCCAGCAGTGGGGATAGGGGATGGGGCAATCAGCCCCAGCATTTT. This gives the protein CASSGDRGWGNQPQHF.

J is TRBJ1-6 and V is TRBV5-6; D unclear. The germline gives CDR1 SGHDT, CDR2 YYEEEE. Trimming left V 2 bases short and J 7 bases short, with 10 bases between. This CDR3 contains 14 residues. CDR3 bases: TGTGCCAGCAGCTTCGGCAGACTGAATTCACCCCTCCACTTT. This translates into CASSFGRLNSPLHF.

The chain uses TRBV2 and TRBJ1-2; 7 nucleotides match TRBD1. J lost 7 bases, V lost 9 bases, and 17 bases had no gene match. The CDR3 spans 15 residues. Per germline, CDR1 SNHLY and CDR2 FYNNEI. In DNA, the CDR3 is TGTGCCAGTAGAATAGGGGGCCCTACTCGCTTTGGCTACACCTTC. This encodes CASRIGGPTRFGYTF.

The chain uses TRBV5-1 and TRBJ2-7; 7 bases are a match to TRBD1. The V gene's germline CDR1 is SGHRS and CDR2 YFSETQ. The CDR3 is 16 amino acids. J lost 2 bases, V lost 4 bases, and 12 bases had no gene match. The chain's CDR3 is CASSPSGQVVTYEQYF. CDR3 nucleotides: TGCGCCAGCAGCCCCTCCGGACAGGTAGTTACCTACGAGCAGTACTTC. The entire variable domain, with the rest obtained from reference TRBV5-1 and TRBJ2-7, is as follows: KAGVTQTPRYLIKTRGQQVTLSCSPISGHRSVSWYQQTPGQGLQFLFEYFSETQRNKGNFPGRFSGRQFSNSRSEMNVSTLELGDSALYLCASSPSGQVVTYEQYFGPGTRLTVT.

The rearrangement uses TRBV5-6 and TRBJ1-5, with D tentatively TRBD1 (5 bases). Trimming removed 3 bases from V and 7 bases from J, with 14 bases in between. Per the germline V gene, CDR1 is SGHDT and CDR2 is YYEEEE. The CDR3 has 14 residues. The CDR3 region is CASSSWGGGQPQHF. The CDR3 region has the DNA TGTGCCAGCAGCTCCTGGGGGGGAGGGCAGCCCCAGCATTTT.